Below, 31 T cell receptor beta chains from the same sample are listed, as sequenced in a study of blood T cell repertoires in COVID-19. TCRdb's table, derived via immunoSEQ multiplex PCR, lists solely in-frame clones and lacks some. The sample lists about 330,000 clones; approximately 85% were seen once. Specimen: peripheral blood. The receptors were sampled from a human donor in a cohort sampled during active COVID-19.

V is TRBV27 and J is TRBJ1-6; TRBD1 agrees at 9 bases. The CDR3 length is 15 residues. Germline V CDR1 and CDR2: MNHEY, SMNVEV (reference sequence). V dropped 5 bases and J dropped 9; count of bases not matched to a gene: 8. CDR3 loop: CASSPYRGQGSPLHF. CDR3 sequence (DNA): TGTGCCAGCAGTCCATACAGGGGGCAAGGTTCACCCCTCCACTTT.

The rearrangement joins TRBV7-8 to TRBJ2-7; weak D call: TRBD2 (6 bases). CDR1 is SGHVS and CDR2 is FQNEAQ in the germline V gene. This CDR3 region has 13 residues. With 5 bases removed from V and 2 bases from J, the gap between germline ends came to 10 bases. The CDR3 loop is CASSRDWTYEQYF. Here the CDR3 DNA reads TGTGCCAGCAGCCGGGACTGGACCTACGAGCAGTACTTC.

The chain carries TRBV12-3 or TRBV12-4 and TRBJ1-5; no clear D. V gave up 5 bases and J gave up 5 bases, with 10 bases separating them. This CDR3 has 13 residues. The CDR3 bases are TGTGCCAGCAGTGCCCGGGGAGATCAGCCCCAGCATTTT. Residues: CASSARGDQPQHF.

This clone was seen once. The chain has TRBV5-1 and TRBJ2-7; 9 bases map to TRBD1. The trim removed 3 bases at V and 2 bases at J, leaving 3 bases unmatched. Per germline, CDR1 SGHRS and CDR2 YFSETQ. This CDR3 is 14 amino acids long. The CDR3 DNA is TGCGCCAGCAGCTGGACAGGGGAGGCCTACGAGCAGTACTTC. Translating it yields CASSWTGEAYEQYF. Full variable domain (outside the CDR3, taken from reference TRBV5-1 and TRBJ2-7): KAGVTQTPRYLIKTRGQQVTLSCSPISGHRSVSWYQQTPGQGLQFLFEYFSETQRNKGNFPGRFSGRQFSNSRSEMNVSTLELGDSALYLCASSWTGEAYEQYFGPGTRLTVT.

The genes are TRBV5-1 and TRBJ1-2, with D hard to call. Trimming stripped 0 bases from V and 0 bases from J, with 9 bases between. The V gene's germline CDR1 is SGHRS and CDR2 YFSETQ. CDR3 length: 15 residues. In DNA form, the CDR3 reads TGCGCCAGCAGCTTGGGGGCAGGCGCTAACTATGGCTACACCTTC. This codes for CASSLGAGANYGYTF. The full variable domain, completed using reference TRBV5-1 and TRBJ1-2, is KAGVTQTPRYLIKTRGQQVTLSCSPISGHRSVSWYQQTPGQGLQFLFEYFSETQRNKGNFPGRFSGRQFSNSRSEMNVSTLELGDSALYLCASSLGAGANYGYTFGSGTRLTVV.

The chain couples TRBV15 to TRBJ2-7; weak D call: TRBD2 (6 bases). Germline CDR1 is LNHNV and CDR2 is YYDKDF (reference sequence). The CDR3 extends over 14 amino acids. V lost 3 bases and J lost 4, with 13 bases in between. In DNA form, the CDR3 reads TGTGCCACCAGCAGTGTACAACTAGCTTACGAGCAGTACTTC. Protein: CATSSVQLAYEQYF.

The gene calls are TRBV5-6 and TRBJ2-7; D possibly corresponds to TRBD1 (7 bases). V was trimmed by 0 bases and J by 3 bases, leaving 16 bases between them. Germline CDR1 is SGHDT and CDR2 is YYEEEE. The CDR3 extends over 16 amino acids. The CDR3 region is CASSLVAGGLFYEQYF. CDR3 bases: TGTGCCAGCAGCTTGGTGGCAGGGGGACTCTTCTACGAGCAGTACTTC.

The V call is TRBV25-1, the J call TRBJ1-2; a weak D match, TRBD1 (5 bases). From germline, CDR1 is MGHDK and CDR2 SYGVNS. This CDR3 has 13 residues. V lost 2 bases to trimming and J lost 5 bases, with 9 bases between them. The CDR3 sequence is CASSEAGPYGYTF. The CDR3 DNA reads as TGTGCCAGCAGTGAAGCAGGGCCTTATGGCTACACCTTC.

The chain is built from TRBV7-9 and TRBJ2-1; D perhaps matches TRBD2 (5 bases). This CDR3 contains 15 residues. V lost 5 bases and J 0 bases, leaving 11 bases between the germline ends. The germline V gene encodes CDR1 SEHNR and CDR2 FQNEAQ (reference sequence). This CDR3 reads CASSPRGVSYNEQFF. CDR3 nucleotides: TGTGCCAGCAGCCCACGGGGAGTCTCCTACAATGAGCAGTTCTTC.

The V gene is TRBV5-8, the J gene TRBJ2-2; 9 bases are a match to TRBD1. This CDR3 region has 17 residues. Germline CDR1 is SGHTS and CDR2 is YDEGEE. V gave up 4 bases and J gave up 3 bases; unmatched junction bases: 10. CDR3 in amino acids: CASSLVPGQGYTGELFF. Written as DNA, the CDR3 is TGTGCCAGCAGCCTCGTACCGGGACAGGGATACACCGGGGAGCTGTTTTTT. Looking up the rest from reference TRBV5-8 and TRBJ2-2 gives the full variable domain: EAGVTQSPTHLIKTRGQQATLRCSPISGHTSVYWYQQALGLGLQFLLWYDEGEERNRGNFPPRFSGRQFPNYSSELNVNALELEDSALYLCASSLVPGQGYTGELFFGEGSRLTVL.

The chain carries TRBV10-2 and TRBJ2-1; 12 positions agree with TRBD2. The CDR3 loop spans 14 amino acids. The germline gives CDR1 WSHSY, CDR2 SAAADI. V lost 4 bases to trimming and J lost 5 bases; unmatched junction nucleotides: 0. CDR3 residues: CASSGLAGDNEQFF. CDR3 nucleotide sequence: TGCGCCAGCAGTGGACTAGCGGGAGACAATGAGCAGTTCTTC.

J is TRBJ1-5 and V is TRBV2; possible D gene TRBD1, 6 bases. This CDR3 contains 12 residues. Trimming pared 5 bases from V and 5 bases from J, leaving 7 bases between. CDR1 is SNHLY and CDR2 is FYNNEI in the germline V gene. CDR3 region: CASSPGDQPQHF. In DNA, the CDR3 is TGTGCCAGCAGTCCAGGGGATCAGCCCCAGCATTTT.

The chain is built from TRBV5-6 and TRBJ2-4; 8 bases line up with TRBD2. The CDR3 consists of 11 residues. The germline V gene encodes CDR1 SGHDT and CDR2 YYEEEE. V trimming: 4 bases; J trimming: 15 bases; junction bases outside the gene matches: 6. The CDR3 region is CASSLGLVAYF. In DNA form, the CDR3 reads TGTGCCAGCAGCCTGGGACTAGTCGCGTACTTC.

Worth noting for this clone: At one boundary the junction diverges from the germline segment, which might be a read error. This chain links TRBV10-3 with TRBJ1-1; weak D call: TRBD1 (5 bases). CDR3 length equals 14 residues. Germline values: CDR1 ENHRY, CDR2 SYGVKD. The chain's CDR3 is CAISEYRTDSEAFF. The CDR3 DNA sequence: TGTGCCATCAGCGAGTACAGGACCGACTCTGAAGCTTTCTTT.

The chain combines TRBV25-1 with TRBJ1-2; the D gene is possibly TRBD1 (5 bases). The CDR3 loop spans 13 amino acids. CDR1 and CDR2 from the germline V gene are MGHDK and SYGVNS. Trimming stripped 2 bases from V and 1 base from J, with 5 bases between. Written as DNA, the CDR3 is TGTGCCAGCAGTGAAGGACATAACTATGGCTACACCTTC. Translation: CASSEGHNYGYTF.

The chain carries TRBV24-1 and TRBJ2-6; 7 nucleotides match TRBD1. The CDR3 covers 17 residues. V lost 4 bases, J lost 1 base, and 6 bases stayed unmatched. Germline CDR1 KGHDR, CDR2 SFDVKD. The CDR3 region has the DNA TGTGCCACCAGTGACGCCTGGACAGGTTCTGGGGCCAACGTCCTGACTTTC. Amino acid sequence: CATSDAWTGSGANVLTF.

The genes are TRBV4-2 and TRBJ1-3; no definite D call. Germline values: CDR1 LGHNA, CDR2 YNFKEQ. V dropped 1 base and J dropped 1 base, with 5 bases sitting between them. The CDR3 is 14 amino acids. CDR3 DNA sequence: TGTGCCAGCAGCCAAGGAGTTTCTGGAAACACCATATATTTT. Its protein is CASSQGVSGNTIYF.

The chain employs TRBV3-1 (or the pseudogene TRBV3-2) and TRBJ1-2; no clear D. The CDR3 has 17 residues. Trimming shortened V by 4 bases and J by 1 base, and 19 bases separated the two germline ends. The germline V gene has CDR1 LGHDT and CDR2 YNNKEL (reference sequence). The CDR3 is CASSPTLAGGYNYGYTF. CDR3 bases: TGTGCCAGCAGCCCAACTTTAGCGGGCGGCTATAACTATGGCTACACCTTC.

The chain couples TRBV28 to TRBJ1-6; 7 positions agree with TRBD1. V shed 4 bases, J shed 10 bases, and the junction held 7 bases outside the gene matches. Germline V gives CDR1 MDHEN, CDR2 SYDVKM. The CDR3 length is 14 residues. The CDR3, as DNA: TGTGCCAGCAGTTACAGGGGAAGTGGGTCACCCCTCCACTTT. Encoded protein: CASSYRGSGSPLHF.

This chain joins TRBV5-6 and TRBJ1-1; D gene ambiguous. From germline, CDR1 is SGHDT and CDR2 YYEEEE. With 1 base removed from V and 1 base from J, the gap between germline ends came to 8 bases. This CDR3 contains 14 residues. CDR3 nucleotide sequence: TGTGCCAGCAGCTTGTGGAGCCCGAACACTGAAGCTTTCTTT. Amino acids: CASSLWSPNTEAFF.

This chain links TRBV12-3 or TRBV12-4 with TRBJ1-1; 9 nucleotides align to TRBD1. The J segment lost 8 bases and the V segment lost 6 bases, leaving 4 bases of the junction unmatched. The CDR3 totals 12 residues. In nucleotides, the CDR3 is TGTGCCAGCAGCAACAGGGGGCGCGAAGCTTTCTTT. It translates to CASSNRGREAFF.

The chain employs TRBV15 and TRBJ2-5; 7 nucleotides align to TRBD2. This CDR3 comprises 15 residues. Germline V gene lookup returns CDR1 LNHNV and CDR2 YYDKDF (reference sequence). V lost 0 bases and J lost 13; bases outside the gene matches: 14. For the CDR3, the DNA is TGTGCCACCAGCAGAGATCTGGCGGGGGTTCCTTCGGGGTACTTC. Protein: CATSRDLAGVPSGYF.

The rearrangement links TRBV29-1 to TRBJ1-1; 9 positions agree with TRBD1. CDR1 is SQVTM and CDR2 is ANQGSEA in the germline V gene. CDR3 length: 15 residues. Losses at the gene ends were 5 bases for V and 2 bases for J; bases not matched to a gene: 9. CDR3 residues: CSVWDRAQGNTEAFF. CDR3 in DNA: TGCAGCGTTTGGGACAGGGCTCAGGGAAACACTGAAGCTTTCTTT. Full variable domain (outside the CDR3, taken from reference TRBV29-1 and TRBJ1-1): SAVISQKPSRDICQRGTSLTIQCQVDSQVTMMFWYRQQPGQSLTLIATANQGSEATYESGFVIDKFPISRPNLTFSTLTVSNMSPEDSSIYLCSVWDRAQGNTEAFFGQGTRLTVV.

The CDR3 DNA reads as TGTGCCAGCAGTTACTCGAGAGGGATTGTGGGGGGTGAGCAGTTCTTC. Protein: CASSYSRGIVGGEQFF. The V gene is TRBV6-2 or TRBV6-3, the J gene TRBJ2-1, with a weak D call TRBD2 (6 bases). The CDR3 runs 16 residues. V lost 0 bases, J lost 9 bases, and 18 bases lay in between. Germline-derived CDR1 and CDR2 are MNHEY and SVGEGT.

This clone was detected once. The chain is built from TRBV7-9 and TRBJ2-7, with 7 bases identical to TRBD2. The ends lost 5 bases at V and 5 bases at J; junction bases unmatched: 15. CDR3 length: 16 amino acids. The germline CDR1 and CDR2 sequences are SEHNR and FQNEAQ (reference sequence). CDR3 protein: CASSGREKSPYHEQYF. CDR3 nucleotides: TGTGCCAGCAGCGGGAGGGAGAAGAGCCCCTACCACGAGCAGTACTTC. The variable domain in full, with the rest retrieved from reference TRBV7-9 and TRBJ2-7, is DTGVSQNPRHKITKRGQNVTFRCDPISEHNRLYWYRQTLGQGPEFLTYFQNEAQLEKSRLLSDRFSAERPKGSFSTLEIQRTEQGDSAMYLCASSGREKSPYHEQYFGPGTRLTVT.

The J gene is TRBJ1-3, the V gene TRBV5-1; D ambiguous. The length of the CDR3 is 16 residues. Germline V gene lookup returns CDR1 SGHRS and CDR2 YFSETQ. V was shortened by 0 bases and J by 0 bases, with 10 bases between the two germline ends. Written as DNA, the CDR3 is TGCGCCAGCAGCTTGGGCGGGTCCACCTCTGGAAACACCATATATTTT. This translates into CASSLGGSTSGNTIYF.

This chain links TRBV2 with TRBJ2-1; 10 positions match TRBD2. This CDR3 is 14 amino acids long. CDR1 and CDR2 (germline): SNHLY, FYNNEI. Germline trimming cut 6 bases from V and 9 bases from J; bases unmatched to any gene: 8. CDR3 nucleotide sequence: TGTGCCAGCAGCTGGACTAGCGGAAAGGGTGAGCAGTTCTTC. Its protein is CASSWTSGKGEQFF.

This clone has a handful of counts. The rearrangement links TRBV7-9 to TRBJ2-1; 11 bases agree with TRBD2. Germline V gives CDR1 SEHNR, CDR2 FQNEAQ (reference sequence). Unmatched junction bases numbered 13, after V lost 5 bases and J lost 7 bases. The CDR3 covers 17 residues. The CDR3 bases are TGTGCCAGCAGCCCCTGGCTAGCGGGGGGAATTGGGAATGAGCAGTTCTTC. Amino acid sequence: CASSPWLAGGIGNEQFF.

Only one count was recorded for this clone. This chain uses TRBV5-1 with TRBJ2-7; D ambiguous. The germline CDR1 and CDR2 sequences are SGHRS and YFSETQ. This CDR3 comprises 15 residues. V shed 0 bases and J shed 0 bases, with 10 bases lying between them. The CDR3: CASSLAAKPSYEQYF. The CDR3 bases are TGCGCCAGCAGCTTGGCCGCGAAACCCTCCTACGAGCAGTACTTC. The whole variable domain, filled in from reference TRBV5-1 and TRBJ2-7, reads KAGVTQTPRYLIKTRGQQVTLSCSPISGHRSVSWYQQTPGQGLQFLFEYFSETQRNKGNFPGRFSGRQFSNSRSEMNVSTLELGDSALYLCASSLAAKPSYEQYFGPGTRLTVT.

This clone occurred a few times. The chain has TRBV3-1 (or the pseudogene TRBV3-2) and TRBJ1-4, with 7 bases lining up with TRBD1. Per the germline V gene, CDR1 is LGHDT and CDR2 is YNNKEL (reference sequence). V shed 6 bases and J 7 bases; nucleotides not matched to a gene: 2. This CDR3 comprises 12 residues. The CDR3, as DNA: TGTGCCAGCAGGGGGGACAGTGAAAAACTGTTTTTT. It codes for CASRGDSEKLFF.

J is TRBJ1-2 and V is TRBV24-1; 7 bases agree with TRBD1. CDR3 length equals 12 residues. J lost 8 bases, V lost 4 bases, and 3 bases had no gene match. The V gene's germline CDR1 is KGHDR and CDR2 SFDVKD. For the CDR3, the DNA is TGTGCCACCAGTGACGACAGGGACGGCTACACCTTC. Its protein product is CATSDDRDGYTF.